The clone carrying this TCR beta chain was detected many times. What it recognizes is unknown. This sample is part of a study of glioma-infiltrating T cells. Study information: Blood libraries targeted about 4- to 11-fold coverage of about a million T cells.

Study findings and constraints: A blood CDR3 motif signature was depleted in highly divergent patients. Tissue-blood divergence was below expectation in non-neoplastic patients, above in gliomas.

Using RNA template, CDR3s of TCR alpha and beta were amplified with iRepertoire arm-PCR. TCRdb processed the multiplex PCR reads anew with MiXCR; each CDR3 protein has one entry. The table has more than 350,000 distinct CDR3 sequences, roughly two fifths seen once. Deletions cut 7 bases from V and 6 bases from J, with 10 bases between. Germline V CDR1 and CDR2: MNHNS, SASEGT. This CDR3 is built from 11 residues. The sequence derives from a human donor with low-grade glioma or glioblastoma, undergoing nonglioma brain surgery, or in good health (not recorded which). Sequencing was done on a sample of glioma tissue, nonneoplastic brain tissue, or PBMCs (not recorded which). The V and J genes are TRBV6-1 and TRBJ2-7, with D unresolved. The CDR3 spells CASISAGEQYF. In nucleotides, the CDR3 is TGTGCCAGCATTAGTGCCGGCGAGCAGTACTTC.